A selection of T cell receptor beta chains follows, all from one sample in a study of T cell responses to AZD1222 COVID-19 vaccine. Method: immunoSEQ multiplex PCR; TCRdb's copy keeps in-frame clones and lacks some. Among about 110,000 clones listed, under 95% were seen once. Source: peripheral blood, taken on day 0 of AZD1222 vaccination. These receptors all come from an adult in good health. Each CDR3 is given with its conserved first and last residue. A D gene is named only where the DNA matches it firmly. Only some rows state a clone size, as once, few, many or a class for expanded clones.

abundance: -
j_gene: TRBJ1-1
v_gene: TRBV28
d_gene: -
CDR3nt: TGTGCCAGCAGTTGGGGTCTCGAAGCTTTCTTT
CDR3aa: CASSWGLEAFF

abundance: -
j_gene: TRBJ1-2
v_gene: TRBV19
d_gene: -
CDR3nt: TGTGCCAGTAGTAGAGACAAGAACTATGGCTACACCTTC
CDR3aa: CASSRDKNYGYTF

abundance: once
j_gene: TRBJ1-6
v_gene: TRBV11-2
d_gene: -
CDR3nt: TGTGCCAGCAGCCTACAGCTCTCCTATAATTCACCCCTCCACTTT
CDR3aa: CASSLQLSYNSPLHF

abundance: -
j_gene: TRBJ2-7
v_gene: TRBV9
d_gene: -
CDR3nt: TGTGCCAGCAGCCCGCTCGAACAGGGTTCCTACGAGCAGTACTTC
CDR3aa: CASSPLEQGSYEQYF

abundance: -
j_gene: TRBJ2-7
v_gene: TRBV18
d_gene: -
CDR3nt: TGTGCCAGCTCGTACATGTGGGACGAGCAGTACTTC
CDR3aa: CASSYMWDEQYF

abundance: few
j_gene: TRBJ2-1
v_gene: TRBV3-1/TRBV3-2
d_gene: -
CDR3nt: TGTGCCAGCAGCCCGCAAAGCATCAACAATGAGCAGTTCTTC
CDR3aa: CASSPQSINNEQFF

abundance: -
j_gene: TRBJ1-2
v_gene: TRBV9
d_gene: -
CDR3nt: TGTGCCAGCAGCGTAGGGACAGACTTTTATGGCTACACCTTC
CDR3aa: CASSVGTDFYGYTF

abundance: once
j_gene: TRBJ2-7
v_gene: TRBV5-1
d_gene: TRBD1
CDR3nt: TGCGCCAGCAGCCAGGGGACAGGGGGCCTGGGGGAGCAGTACTTC
CDR3aa: CASSQGTGGLGEQYF

abundance: -
j_gene: TRBJ1-2
v_gene: TRBV3-1/TRBV3-2
d_gene: -
CDR3nt: TGTGCCAGCAGCCAAGAGACATCCAACTATGGCTACACCTTC
CDR3aa: CASSQETSNYGYTF

abundance: -
j_gene: TRBJ2-7
v_gene: TRBV6-5
d_gene: -
CDR3nt: TGTGCCAGCAGTTACTCGACGGTTAGGGTCAGAGACGAGCAGTACTTC
CDR3aa: CASSYSTVRVRDEQYF

abundance: -
j_gene: TRBJ2-5
v_gene: TRBV29-1
d_gene: TRBD2
CDR3nt: TGCAGCGTTGACGCGGGAGGAGAAGAGACCCAGTACTTC
CDR3aa: CSVDAGGEETQYF

abundance: once
j_gene: TRBJ2-5
v_gene: TRBV19
d_gene: -
CDR3nt: TGTGCCAGTAATCAGGGTCCCCAAGAGACCCAGTACTTC
CDR3aa: CASNQGPQETQYF

abundance: -
j_gene: TRBJ1-1
v_gene: TRBV14
d_gene: -
CDR3nt: TGTGCCAGCAGCCAAAATGCGAGGGGGAGAGAAGCTTTCTTT
CDR3aa: CASSQNARGREAFF

abundance: -
j_gene: TRBJ1-6
v_gene: TRBV2
d_gene: TRBD1
CDR3nt: TGTGCCAGCAGTGAAGCGGGGGACAGGAATAATTCACCCCTCCACTTT
CDR3aa: CASSEAGDRNNSPLHF

abundance: -
j_gene: TRBJ2-3
v_gene: TRBV5-1
d_gene: TRBD2
CDR3nt: TGCGCCAGCAGCTTGGCCGCAGCGGGAGGGCGAACAGATACGCAGTATTTT
CDR3aa: CASSLAAAGGRTDTQYF

abundance: -
j_gene: TRBJ1-4
v_gene: TRBV5-1
d_gene: -
CDR3nt: TGCGCCAGCAGCTTGGGTGTTTCAACTAATGAAAAACTGTTTTTT
CDR3aa: CASSLGVSTNEKLFF

abundance: -
j_gene: TRBJ2-7
v_gene: TRBV21-1
d_gene: -
CDR3nt: TGTGCCAGCAGGTCCGGAAGTTACGAGCAGTACTTC
CDR3aa: CASRSGSYEQYF

abundance: -
j_gene: TRBJ2-2
v_gene: TRBV5-1
d_gene: -
CDR3nt: TGCGCCAGCAGCTTTCTACAGGGAAACACCGGGGAGCTGTTTTTT
CDR3aa: CASSFLQGNTGELFF

abundance: few
j_gene: TRBJ1-5
v_gene: TRBV7-8
d_gene: TRBD1
CDR3nt: TGTGCCAGCAGCTTAGGTCGGACAGGGGGGCCATATAGCAATCAGCCCCAGCATTTT
CDR3aa: CASSLGRTGGPYSNQPQHF

abundance: -
j_gene: TRBJ2-7
v_gene: TRBV12-5
d_gene: -
CDR3nt: TGTGCTAGTTCGTTGATTGGGACCTACGAGCAGTACTTC
CDR3aa: CASSLIGTYEQYF

abundance: -
j_gene: TRBJ1-4
v_gene: TRBV6-1
d_gene: -
CDR3nt: TGTGCCAGCAGTGAAGCGGGGGAGGGGAGAAAACTGTTTTTT
CDR3aa: CASSEAGEGRKLFF

abundance: -
j_gene: TRBJ2-2
v_gene: TRBV3-1/TRBV3-2
d_gene: -
CDR3nt: TGTGCCAGCAGCCAAGAAACCGGGGAGCTGTTTTTT
CDR3aa: CASSQETGELFF

abundance: -
j_gene: TRBJ2-2
v_gene: TRBV10-3
d_gene: -
CDR3nt: TGTGCCATCAGTGAGCTGAGCTTAGGGGCCGGGGAGCTGTTTTTT
CDR3aa: CAISELSLGAGELFF

abundance: -
j_gene: TRBJ2-5
v_gene: TRBV18
d_gene: -
CDR3nt: TGTGCCAGCTCACGGACACTGGGTTCAGAGACCCAGTACTTC
CDR3aa: CASSRTLGSETQYF

abundance: -
j_gene: TRBJ1-1
v_gene: TRBV10-3
d_gene: -
CDR3nt: TGTGCCATCAGTGGTTGGAACACTGAAGCTTTCTTT
CDR3aa: CAISGWNTEAFF

abundance: once
j_gene: TRBJ1-6
v_gene: TRBV7-2
d_gene: -
CDR3nt: TGTGCCAGCAGCGCACAGGGTTCACCCCTCCACTTT
CDR3aa: CASSAQGSPLHF

abundance: -
j_gene: TRBJ2-7
v_gene: TRBV29-1
d_gene: -
CDR3nt: TGCAGCGTTAGAATTTTGGATGGGGGCGAGCAGTACTTC
CDR3aa: CSVRILDGGEQYF

abundance: -
j_gene: TRBJ1-5
v_gene: TRBV3-1/TRBV3-2
d_gene: -
CDR3nt: TGTGCCAGCAGCCAAGATGAAGGCTTCAATCAGCCCCAGCATTTT
CDR3aa: CASSQDEGFNQPQHF

abundance: -
j_gene: TRBJ1-4
v_gene: TRBV28
d_gene: TRBD1
CDR3nt: TGTGCCAGCAGTTCCCCATCAGGGGGGGGAACTAATGAAAAACTGTTTTTT
CDR3aa: CASSSPSGGGTNEKLFF

abundance: -
j_gene: TRBJ1-2
v_gene: TRBV10-3
d_gene: TRBD1
CDR3nt: TGTGCCATCAGTGAGTCTCGACAGGGAAGGGTTGGCTACACCTTC
CDR3aa: CAISESRQGRVGYTF

abundance: -
j_gene: TRBJ1-1
v_gene: TRBV19
d_gene: -
CDR3nt: TGTGCCAGTAGTATTACCACAGGGAGCACTGAAGCTTTCTTT
CDR3aa: CASSITTGSTEAFF

abundance: -
j_gene: TRBJ1-2
v_gene: TRBV30
d_gene: TRBD1
CDR3nt: TGTGCCTGGAGCCCAGGGGGCTTTGGTGGCTACACCTTC
CDR3aa: CAWSPGGFGGYTF